These T cell receptor beta chains were read from a single sample in a study of PD-1 blockade in classical Hodgkin lymphoma. Repertoires were generated with immunoSEQ multiplex PCR, while TCRdb's copy carries only in-frame clones and drops some. Found here are 29,000 or so clones, roughly 70% of them singletons; the top ten hold around 15%. The sequenced sample was peripheral blood mononuclear cells (PBMCs), obtained before the second cycle of nivolumab. These receptors were taken from a human donor with classical Hodgkin lymphoma. Each CDR3 is given with its conserved first and last residue. Each record gives: D gene, J gene, CDR3 length, clone size, V gene, CDR3 DNA, CDR3 protein. A D gene is named only where the DNA matches it firmly. Not all rows give a size; the values are once, few, many and, for expanded clones, a class.

>.|TRBJ1-6|14|.|TRBV6-4
TGTGCCATCTCCCCCCCCGACAGCCCCTCACCCCTCCACTTT
CAISPPDSPSPLHF
>.|TRBJ1-6|14|.|TRBV9
TGTGCCAGCAGCGGTCGAGGAGGCGGTTCACCCCTCCACTTT
CASSGRGGGSPLHF
>TRBD1|TRBJ1-3|16|.|TRBV5-8
TGTGCCAGCAGCCTGTACAGGGGATATTCTGGAAACACCATATATTTT
CASSLYRGYSGNTIYF
>.|TRBJ1-2|15|once|TRBV7-9
TGTGCCAGCAGCCCTAATATTGGTCCGGGCTATGGCTACACCTTC
CASSPNIGPGYGYTF
>TRBD2|TRBJ2-7|16|.|TRBV4-2
TGTGCCAGCAGCCAAGATGGGGCGGGGGGCTCCTACGAGCAGTACTTC
CASSQDGAGGSYEQYF
>.|TRBJ2-2|15|.|TRBV5-1
TGCGCCAGCAGTCAGGGGCCTGCGAACACCGGGGAGCTGTTTTTT
CASSQGPANTGELFF
>TRBD2|TRBJ2-5|16|.|TRBV7-2
TGTGCCAGCAGCTTAGCAAGCGGGGGGTTTCGGGAGACCCAGTACTTC
CASSLASGGFRETQYF
>TRBD1|TRBJ1-1|17|.|TRBV4-3
TGCGCCAGCAGCCAAGATTCGGGCGCAGGGGGCTACACTGAAGCTTTCTTT
CASSQDSGAGGYTEAFF
>TRBD2|TRBJ2-5|15|.|TRBV28
TGTGCCAGCAGTTTATGGTCAGCGGGAGAAGAGACCCAGTACTTC
CASSLWSAGEETQYF
>TRBD1|TRBJ1-5|14|once|TRBV2
TGTGCCAGCAGTGAAGACACAGGGGATCAGCCCCAGCATTTT
CASSEDTGDQPQHF
>TRBD2|TRBJ2-7|16|.|TRBV7-8
TGTGCCAGCAGCTCCGAAGCGGGGCGTTCGCCCTACGAGCAGTACTTC
CASSSEAGRSPYEQYF
>.|TRBJ1-2|13|.|TRBV2
TGTGCCAGCAGTCCTTTTCAGGGCTATGGCTACACCTTC
CASSPFQGYGYTF
>TRBD1|TRBJ1-2|14|once|TRBV29-1
TGCAGCGTTGTGGGACAGGGGGTAAACTATGGCTACACCTTC
CSVVGQGVNYGYTF
>.|TRBJ1-2|14|.|TRBV28
TGTGCCAGCAAAGACGAGGACAGTAACTATGGCTACACCTTC
CASKDEDSNYGYTF
>.|TRBJ2-7|12|.|TRBV14
TGTGCCAGCAGCCTACAGATCTACGAGCAGTACTTC
CASSLQIYEQYF
>.|TRBJ2-7|14|.|TRBV9
TGTGCCAGCAGCGTAGGGGGAGGTCCCTACGAGCAGTACTTC
CASSVGGGPYEQYF
>.|TRBJ1-1|12|.|TRBV5-1
TGCGCCAGCAGCCGGGCAGGGACTGAAGCTTTCTTT
CASSRAGTEAFF
>TRBD1|TRBJ1-4|15|once|TRBV6-1
TGTGCCAGCAGTGAAGCGACAGGGGGCATGTGGAAACTGTTTTTT
CASSEATGGMWKLFF
>.|TRBJ1-1|15|.|TRBV30
TGTGCTTGTGGGGCCGGGGATGAGATGAACACTGAAGCTTTCTTT
CACGAGDEMNTEAFF
>.|TRBJ2-5|14|once|TRBV11-2
TGTGCCAGCAGCCCCGGGAATTTACAAGAGACCCAGTACTTC
CASSPGNLQETQYF
>TRBD1|TRBJ1-4|14|few|TRBV19
TGTGCCAGTACCCGGAGGGGGCTCTCGGAAAAACTGTTTTTT
CASTRRGLSEKLFF
>TRBD2|TRBJ2-1|16|.|TRBV7-6
TGTGCCAGCAGCTTAATCGGGACTAGCGGGGGGAATGAGCAGTTCTTC
CASSLIGTSGGNEQFF
>TRBD1|TRBJ1-1|12|.|TRBV29-1
TGCAGCGTTGCCAGGGGGCGAACTGAAGCTTTCTTT
CSVARGRTEAFF
>.|TRBJ1-5|15|.|TRBV5-5
TGTGCCAGCAGCTTATCCAGGGTCGGCAATCAGCCCCAGCATTTT
CASSLSRVGNQPQHF
>TRBD1|TRBJ2-5|13|.|TRBV5-4
TGTGCCAGCAGGGCGACAGGGCAAGAGACCCAGTACTTC
CASRATGQETQYF
>TRBD2|TRBJ2-1|12|.|TRBV7-8
TGTGCCAGCAGCTTACCCGGGGGGGAGCAGTTCTTC
CASSLPGGEQFF
>.|TRBJ2-2|13|.|TRBV18
TGTGCCAGCTCACCAGACACCACCGGGGAGCTGTTTTTT
CASSPDTTGELFF
>TRBD2|TRBJ2-5|15|.|TRBV6-6
TGTGCCAGCAGTTATGAGGGACTAGCTCTCGAGACCCAGTACTTC
CASSYEGLALETQYF
>.|TRBJ2-1|17|.|TRBV1
TGCACCAGCAGCCAAGTAACTGTCCTAGCGAGATACAATGAGCAGTTCTTC
CTSSQVTVLARYNEQFF
>TRBD1|TRBJ2-5|15|.|TRBV7-7
TGTGCCAGCAGCCTGGGGACAGGGGTATCGGAGACCCAGTACTTC
CASSLGTGVSETQYF
>.|TRBJ2-1|13|.|TRBV7-9
TGTGCCAGCAGCCCCGGAGCGGGCAATGAGCAGTTCTTC
CASSPGAGNEQFF
>.|TRBJ1-4|15|.|TRBV7-9
TGTGCCAGCAGCCAGGGTGGGAACAGTCGGCAAAAACTGTTTTTT
CASSQGGNSRQKLFF
>.|TRBJ1-1|12|few|TRBV15
TGTGCCACTGGGACCTGGCCAACTGAAGCTTTCTTT
CATGTWPTEAFF
>.|TRBJ2-1|14|.|TRBV5-6
TGTGCCAGCAGCTTAGGACAGAAGTACAATGAGCAGTTCTTC
CASSLGQKYNEQFF
>TRBD1|TRBJ1-6|15|few|TRBV6-1
TGTGCCAGCATGGAGACAGGGAGGGGACTTTCACCCCTCCACTTT
CASMETGRGLSPLHF
>.|TRBJ1-5|15|.|TRBV7-2
TGTGCCAGCAGCTTAGGACACAGTAGCAATCAGCCCCAGCATTTT
CASSLGHSSNQPQHF
>.|TRBJ1-5|13|once|TRBV2
TGTGCCAGCAGTGAAAGGCGCAATCAGCCCCAGCATTTT
CASSERRNQPQHF
>TRBD1|TRBJ2-7|15|.|TRBV11-2
TGTGCCAGCAGCCTCATGGGGACAGGGTTCCACGAGCAGTACTTC
CASSLMGTGFHEQYF
>.|TRBJ1-3|14|.|TRBV5-1
TGCGCCAGCAGCTCGTTTGGCTCTGGAAACACCATATATTTT
CASSSFGSGNTIYF
>TRBD2|TRBJ2-1|16|once|TRBV7-9
TGTGCCAGCAGCCCTCTCGCGGGGGGCTCCTACAATGAGCAGTTCTTC
CASSPLAGGSYNEQFF
>TRBD1|TRBJ1-3|16|once|TRBV12-5
TGTGCTAGTGGTTCCCTCCAGGACAGGGGTCGAAACACCATATATTTT
CASGSLQDRGRNTIYF
>.|TRBJ2-2|12|.|TRBV6-6
TGTGCCAGCAGTCCTCACCTCGGGGAGCTGTTTTTT
CASSPHLGELFF
>.|TRBJ1-1|13|.|TRBV25-1
TGTGCCAGCAGGACAGATACGAACACTGAAGCTTTCTTT
CASRTDTNTEAFF
>.|TRBJ1-6|13|.|TRBV27
TGTGCCACCGCGAATTCTAGAGACTCACCCCTCCACTTT
CATANSRDSPLHF
>.|TRBJ2-1|13|.|TRBV11-3
TGTGCCAGCAGCCTCCGGGGGTACAATGAGCAGTTCTTC
CASSLRGYNEQFF
>TRBD1|TRBJ2-5|14|few|TRBV14
TGTGCCAGCAGCTTCGGACAGGGAATAGAGACCCAGTACTTC
CASSFGQGIETQYF
>.|TRBJ1-6|11|once|TRBV20-1
TGCAGTGCTAGAGTTGGGAACCCACTCCACTTT
CSARVGNPLHF
>.|TRBJ1-4|14|.|TRBV19
TGTGCCAGTACGAAGGGGGCAACTAATGAAAAACTGTTTTTT
CASTKGATNEKLFF
>TRBD1|TRBJ2-1|16|.|TRBV10-2
TGCGCCAGCAGACTCTCCGGGACAGGGAAGGGCAATGAGCAGTTCTTC
CASRLSGTGKGNEQFF
>.|TRBJ1-6|15|.|TRBV2
TGTGCCAGCAGTGTTGAGAGCTCCTATAATTCACCCCTCCACTTT
CASSVESSYNSPLHF
>.|TRBJ1-1|15|.|TRBV27
TGTGCCAGCAGCCTTTATTACGGGAGTTGGACTGAAGCTTTCTTT
CASSLYYGSWTEAFF
>.|TRBJ1-1|16|once|TRBV14
TGTGCCAGCAGCCAAAAAGGAGGGACAACGAACACTGAAGCTTTCTTT
CASSQKGGTTNTEAFF